This passage covers 2 T cell receptor beta chains from one sample sequenced in a study of ipilimumab plus nivolumab after autologous stem cell transplantation. The assay was immunoSEQ multiplex PCR, and TCRdb's table has in-frame clones only and misses some. The data show around 600 clones, 74% seen once. This material consisted of PBMCs, taken in a trial of ipilimumab plus nivolumab as post-transplant consolidation. All receptors derive from a male donor with diffuse large B-cell lymphoma.

The chain combines TRBV9 with TRBJ2-1; perhaps TRBD2 as D (6 bases). V was pared by 4 bases and J by 4 bases, with 15 bases between. CDR1 SGDLS and CDR2 YYNGEE come from the germline V gene. CDR3 size: 15 residues. The CDR3 protein is CASSPSGSGYNEQFF. In DNA, the CDR3 is TGTGCCAGCAGCCCCTCGGGTAGCGGTTACAATGAGCAGTTCTTC. Using reference TRBV9 and TRBJ2-1 for the parts outside the CDR3, the full variable domain is DSGVTQTPKHLITATGQRVTLRCSPRSGDLSVYWYQQSLDQGLQFLIQYYNGEERAKGNILERFSAQQFPDLHSELNLSSLELGDSALYFCASSPSGSGYNEQFFGPGTRLTVL.

CDR3 coding DNA: TGTGCCAGCAGTTTAATAGGACAGGGGGACAATGAGCAGTTCTTC. Translated: CASSLIGQGDNEQFF. V usage is TRBV28 and J usage is TRBJ2-1, with TRBD1 matching 10 bases. J gave up 5 bases and V 2 bases, and 3 bases lay outside the gene matches. The CDR3 loop spans 15 amino acids. The germline gives CDR1 MDHEN, CDR2 SYDVKM. Together with reference TRBV28 and TRBJ2-1, the CDR3 gives the full variable domain: DVKVTQSSRYLVKRTGEKVFLECVQDMDHENMFWYRQDPGLGLRLIYFSYDVKMKEKGDIPEGYSVSREKKERFSLILESASTNQTSMYLCASSLIGQGDNEQFFGPGTRLTVL.